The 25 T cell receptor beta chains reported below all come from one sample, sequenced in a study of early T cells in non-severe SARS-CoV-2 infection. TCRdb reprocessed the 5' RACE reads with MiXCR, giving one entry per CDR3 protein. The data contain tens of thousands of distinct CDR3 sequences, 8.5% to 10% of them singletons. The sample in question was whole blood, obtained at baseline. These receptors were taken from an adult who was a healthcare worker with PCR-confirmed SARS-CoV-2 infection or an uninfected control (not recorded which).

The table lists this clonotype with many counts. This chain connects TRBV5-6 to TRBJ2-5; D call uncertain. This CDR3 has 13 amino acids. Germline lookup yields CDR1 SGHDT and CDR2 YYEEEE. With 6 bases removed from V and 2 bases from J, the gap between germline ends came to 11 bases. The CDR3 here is CASMGAPQETQYF. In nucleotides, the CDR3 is TGTGCCAGCATGGGTGCTCCGCAAGAGACCCAGTACTTC.

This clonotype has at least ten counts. The CDR3 DNA reads TGTGCCAGCAGCCATACAGGGGGCCACAATGAGCAGTTCTTC. It encodes CASSHTGGHNEQFF. V gene TRBV3-1 combines with J gene TRBJ2-1, with 9 bases aligning to TRBD1. This CDR3 contains 14 residues. Unmatched junction bases numbered 2, after V lost 3 bases and J lost 5 bases. Germline V gene data show CDR1 as LGHDT and CDR2 as YNNKEL (reference sequence).

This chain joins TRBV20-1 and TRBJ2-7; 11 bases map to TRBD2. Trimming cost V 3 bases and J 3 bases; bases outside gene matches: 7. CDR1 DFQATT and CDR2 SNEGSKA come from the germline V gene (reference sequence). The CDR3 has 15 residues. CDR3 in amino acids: CSASIPGTSGYEQYF. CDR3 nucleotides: TGCAGTGCTAGTATCCCCGGGACTAGCGGCTACGAGCAGTACTTC.

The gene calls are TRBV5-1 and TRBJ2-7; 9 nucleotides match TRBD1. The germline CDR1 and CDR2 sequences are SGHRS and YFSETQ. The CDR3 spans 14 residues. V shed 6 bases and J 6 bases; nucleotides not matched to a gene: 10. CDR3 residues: CASTWGQGVTEQYF. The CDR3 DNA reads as TGCGCCAGCACCTGGGGACAGGGAGTCACCGAGCAGTACTTC.

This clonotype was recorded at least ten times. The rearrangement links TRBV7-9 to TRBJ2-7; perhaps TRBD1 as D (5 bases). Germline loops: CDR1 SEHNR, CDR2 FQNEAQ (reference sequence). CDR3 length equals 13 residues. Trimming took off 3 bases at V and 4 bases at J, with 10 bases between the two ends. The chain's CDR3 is CASSFTGRYEQYF. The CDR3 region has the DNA TGTGCCAGCAGCTTCACAGGTCGTTACGAGCAGTACTTC.

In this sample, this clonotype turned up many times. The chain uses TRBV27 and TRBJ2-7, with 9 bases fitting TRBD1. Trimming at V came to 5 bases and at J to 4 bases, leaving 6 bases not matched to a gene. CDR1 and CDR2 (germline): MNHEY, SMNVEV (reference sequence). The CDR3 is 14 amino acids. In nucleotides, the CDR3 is TGTGCCAGCAGTCTAGGGGGGACAGGGTACGAGCAGTACTTC. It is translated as CASSLGGTGYEQYF.

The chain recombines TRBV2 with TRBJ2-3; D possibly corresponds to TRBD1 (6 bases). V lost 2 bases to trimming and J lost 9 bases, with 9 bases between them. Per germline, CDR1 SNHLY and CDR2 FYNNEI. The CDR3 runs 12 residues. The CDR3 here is CASSEQGTTQYF. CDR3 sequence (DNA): TGTGCCAGCAGTGAACAGGGGACCACGCAGTATTTT. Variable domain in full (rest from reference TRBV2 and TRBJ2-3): EPEVTQTPSHQVTQMGQEVILRCVPISNHLYFYWYRQILGQKVEFLVSFYNNEISEKSEIFDDQFSVERPDGSNFTLKIRSTKLEDSAMYFCASSEQGTTQYFGPGTRLTVL.

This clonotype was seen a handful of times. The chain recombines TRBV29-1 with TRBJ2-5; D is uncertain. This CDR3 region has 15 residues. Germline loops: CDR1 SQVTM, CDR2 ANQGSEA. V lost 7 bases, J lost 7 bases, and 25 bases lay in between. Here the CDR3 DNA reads TGCAGCGCTTTGTCGTCCAGCGACCCCCCAGGGACCCAGTACTTC. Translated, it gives CSALSSSDPPGTQYF.

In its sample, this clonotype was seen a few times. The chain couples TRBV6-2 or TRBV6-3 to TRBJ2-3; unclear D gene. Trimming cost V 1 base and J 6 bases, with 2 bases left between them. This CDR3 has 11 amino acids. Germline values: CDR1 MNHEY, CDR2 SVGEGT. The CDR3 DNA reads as TGTGCCAGCAGTTACTTTGATACGCAGTATTTT. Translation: CASSYFDTQYF.

The DNA of the CDR3 is TGCGCCAGCAGCCACCTTCGACAGGGGAGCTACGAGCAGTACTTC. Its protein product is CASSHLRQGSYEQYF. The chain employs TRBV4-1 and TRBJ2-7, with TRBD1 matching 8 bases. The CDR3 has 15 amino acids. Trimming removed 3 bases from V and 3 bases from J; junction bases left unmatched: 7. CDR1 and CDR2 (germline): MGHRA, YSYEKL.

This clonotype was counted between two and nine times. The CDR3: CACGTPDTQYF. The CDR3 DNA follows: TGTGCCTGTGGGACTCCAGATACGCAGTATTTT. V and J are TRBV30 and TRBJ2-3, with D perhaps TRBD2 (6 bases). The CDR3 runs 11 residues. Trimming took 6 bases from V and 4 from J, leaving 8 bases between them. Germline CDR1 reads GTSNPN; CDR2 reads SVGIG (reference sequence).

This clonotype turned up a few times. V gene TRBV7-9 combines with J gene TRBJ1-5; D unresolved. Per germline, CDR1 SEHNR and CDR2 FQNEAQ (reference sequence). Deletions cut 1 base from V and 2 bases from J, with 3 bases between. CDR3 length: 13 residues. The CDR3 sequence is CASSLVGNQPQHF. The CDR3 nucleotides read TGTGCCAGCAGCTTAGTCGGCAATCAGCCCCAGCATTTT.

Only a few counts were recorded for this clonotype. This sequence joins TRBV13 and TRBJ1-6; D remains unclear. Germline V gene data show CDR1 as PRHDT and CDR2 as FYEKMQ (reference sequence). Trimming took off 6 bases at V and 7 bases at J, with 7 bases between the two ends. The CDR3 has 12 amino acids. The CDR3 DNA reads TGTGCCAGCAGACGCATCAATTCACCCCTCCACTTT. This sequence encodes CASRRINSPLHF.

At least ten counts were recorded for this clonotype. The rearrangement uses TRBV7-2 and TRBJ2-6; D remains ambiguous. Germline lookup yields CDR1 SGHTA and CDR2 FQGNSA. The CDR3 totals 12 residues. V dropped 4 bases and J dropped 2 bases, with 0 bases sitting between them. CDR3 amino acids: CASSSGANVLTF. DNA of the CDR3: TGTGCCAGCAGCTCTGGGGCCAACGTCCTGACTTTC.

CDR3 coding DNA: TGTGCCAGCAGCCGGACAGGACGCTACGAGCAGTACTTC. It encodes CASSRTGRYEQYF. J is TRBJ2-7 and V is TRBV7-9; 7 bases match TRBD1. The V gene end was trimmed by 5 bases and the J gene end by 3 bases; junction bases not matched to a gene: 4. The CDR3 runs to 13 residues. Germline V gives CDR1 SEHNR, CDR2 FQNEAQ (reference sequence).

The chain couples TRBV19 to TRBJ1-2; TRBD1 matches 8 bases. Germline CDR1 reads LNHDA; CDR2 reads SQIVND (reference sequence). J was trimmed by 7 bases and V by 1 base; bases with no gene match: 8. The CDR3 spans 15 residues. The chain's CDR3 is CASSIGGTGTLGYTF. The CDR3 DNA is TGTGCCAGTAGTATAGGGGGGACAGGCACTCTTGGCTACACCTTC.

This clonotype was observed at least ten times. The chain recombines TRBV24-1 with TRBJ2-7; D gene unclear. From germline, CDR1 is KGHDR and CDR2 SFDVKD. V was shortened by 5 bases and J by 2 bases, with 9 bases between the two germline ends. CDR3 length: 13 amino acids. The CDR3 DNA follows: TGTGCCACCAGTGCCCCCACTCCCTACGAGCAGTACTTC. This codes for CATSAPTPYEQYF.

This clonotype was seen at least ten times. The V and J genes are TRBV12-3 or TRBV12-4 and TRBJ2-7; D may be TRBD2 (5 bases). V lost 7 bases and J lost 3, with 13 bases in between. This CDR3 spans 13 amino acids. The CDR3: CASTKLGDYEQYF. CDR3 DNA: TGTGCCAGCACCAAGCTCGGGGACTACGAGCAGTACTTC.

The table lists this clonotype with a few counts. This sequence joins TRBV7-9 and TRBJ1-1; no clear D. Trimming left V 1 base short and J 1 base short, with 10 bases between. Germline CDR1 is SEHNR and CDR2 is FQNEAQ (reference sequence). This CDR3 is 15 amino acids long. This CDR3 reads CASSLVSGQNTEAFF. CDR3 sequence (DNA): TGTGCCAGCAGCTTAGTTTCTGGCCAGAACACTGAAGCTTTCTTT.

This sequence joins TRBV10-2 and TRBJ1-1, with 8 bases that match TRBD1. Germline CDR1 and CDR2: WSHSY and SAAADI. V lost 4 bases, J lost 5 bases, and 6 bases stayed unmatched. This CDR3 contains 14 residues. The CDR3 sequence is CASSAQGAFTEAFF. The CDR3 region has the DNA TGCGCCAGCAGTGCCCAGGGGGCATTTACTGAAGCTTTCTTT.

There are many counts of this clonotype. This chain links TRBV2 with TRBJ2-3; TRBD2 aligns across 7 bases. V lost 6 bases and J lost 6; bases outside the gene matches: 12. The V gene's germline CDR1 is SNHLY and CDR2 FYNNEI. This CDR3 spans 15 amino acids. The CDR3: CASRSGTRRGDTQYF. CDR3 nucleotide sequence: TGTGCCAGCAGGTCCGGGACCCGGCGGGGGGATACGCAGTATTTT.

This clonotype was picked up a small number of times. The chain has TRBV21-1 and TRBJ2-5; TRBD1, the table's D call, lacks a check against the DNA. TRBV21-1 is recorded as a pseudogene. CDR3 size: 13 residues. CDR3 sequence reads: CASKSGVRETQYF. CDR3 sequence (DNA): TGTGCCAGCAAATCAGGGGTGAGGGAGACCCAGTACTTC.

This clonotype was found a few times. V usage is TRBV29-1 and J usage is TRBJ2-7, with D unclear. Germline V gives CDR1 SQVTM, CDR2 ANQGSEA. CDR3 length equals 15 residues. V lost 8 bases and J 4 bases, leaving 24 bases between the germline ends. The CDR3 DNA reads TGCAGCCCGCCCCCCTGGGGTCACGTTTCGTACGAGCAGTACTTC. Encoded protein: CSPPPWGHVSYEQYF.

DNA of the CDR3: TGTGCCAGCAGCTTAAGGGAAGGAGATGAAAAACTGTTTTTT. This translates into CASSLREGDEKLFF. J is TRBJ1-4 and V is TRBV7-9; D is unclear. CDR3 length equals 14 residues. The V end was cut by 2 bases, the J end by 6 bases, with 10 bases between. The V gene's germline CDR1 is SEHNR and CDR2 FQNEAQ (reference sequence).

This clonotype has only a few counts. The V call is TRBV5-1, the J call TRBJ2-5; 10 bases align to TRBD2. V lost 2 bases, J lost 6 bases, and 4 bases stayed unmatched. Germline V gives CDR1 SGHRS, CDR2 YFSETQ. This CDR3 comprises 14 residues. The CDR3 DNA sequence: TGCGCCAGCAGCTTTAGCGGGGGGACACAGACCCAGTACTTC. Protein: CASSFSGGTQTQYF.